This TCR beta chain was sequenced during a study of OX40 agonist ivuxolimab in advanced cancers. Whole-study findings and limits: Relative to CD4+, CD8+ T cells held more expanded clones on average.

V was trimmed by 7 bases and J by 0 bases, leaving 18 bases between them. The germline V gene has CDR1 SEHNR and CDR2 FQNEAQ (reference sequence). CDR3 length: 16 amino acids. Libraries were prepared by immunoSEQ multiplex PCR; TCRdb keeps only in-frame clonotypes and omits some of them. The sample records 45,000 to 65,000 clones, roughly 86% being singletons. Notes on this clone: As yet, its antigen is unknown.

This receptor was obtained from an adult with an advanced solid tumor such as melanoma, head and neck, liver or kidney cancer. The sequencing here drew on CD4+ or CD8+ T cells sorted from blood, taken in a trial of the OX40 agonist ivuxolimab. The gene calls are TRBV7-9 and TRBJ1-1; perhaps TRBD1 as D (6 bases). The CDR3, as DNA: TGTGCCAGCACCCCCGTGGGGGGCGGAATGAACACTGAAGCTTTCTTT. Protein: CASTPVGGGMNTEAFF.